The 27 T cell receptor beta chains below all came from one sample that was sequenced in a study of cytomegalovirus exposure and HLA in healthy donors. The PCR employed 60 Vbeta primers together with 13 Jbeta primers. Sequenced by immunoSEQ multiplex PCR; TCRdb stores in-frame clones only, minus some. Its listing shows around 210,000 clones. Sequencing was carried out using PBMCs. Receptors originate from a girl aged 2 to 9 in good health and CMV-seropositive.

The chain couples TRBV27 to TRBJ1-1, with D tentatively TRBD1 (5 bases). Trimming stripped 0 bases from V and 4 bases from J, with 12 bases between. This CDR3 comprises 15 residues. Germline-derived CDR1 and CDR2 are MNHEY and SMNVEV (reference sequence). The CDR3, as DNA: TGTGCCAGCAGTTTATCGCAGGGTATCGGCACTGAAGCTTTCTTT. Amino acids: CASSLSQGIGTEAFF.

Comments on this clone: This CDR3 fails to terminate in the conserved phenylalanine or tryptophan, so it likely reflects a read error. The DNA is omitted, as the CDR3 cannot be located on it reliably, and the CDR3 follows TCRdb's listing. This rearrangement joins TRBV6-1 to TRBJ1-2; TRBD1, the table's D call, was not compared with the DNA. The CDR3 has 13 amino acids, counting both end residues. Per the germline V gene, CDR1 is MNHNS and CDR2 is SASEGT. The CDR3 region is CASRVALGALETA.

Points on this clone: This same CDR3 is encoded by further DNA sequences in the sample. The chain combines TRBV4-1 with TRBJ1-2, with D possibly matching TRBD1 (5 bases). Looked up from germline, CDR1 is MGHRA and CDR2 is YSYEKL. This CDR3 has 15 amino acids. Trimming took 1 base from V and 5 from J, leaving 14 bases between them. Here the CDR3 DNA reads TGCGCCAGCAGCCAAGTCGGAGGGGTGGGGTATGGCTACACCTTC. Translated, it gives CASSQVGGVGYGYTF.

The chain has TRBV7-6 and TRBJ2-1; tentatively, D is TRBD1 (5 bases). The ends were cut back, 0 bases at V and 3 bases at J, with 6 bases in the middle. CDR3 length equals 14 residues. The germline CDR1 and CDR2 sequences are SGHVS and FNYEAQ. The CDR3: CASSLAQGYNEQFF. CDR3 DNA: TGTGCCAGCAGCTTAGCCCAGGGCTACAATGAGCAGTTCTTC. Filled out from reference TRBV7-6 and TRBJ2-1, the complete variable domain reads GAGVSQSPRYKVTKRGQDVALRCDPISGHVSLYWYRQALGQGPEFLTYFNYEAQQDKSGLPNDRFSAERPEGSISTLTIQRTEQRDSAMYRCASSLAQGYNEQFFGPGTRLTVL.

For the CDR3, the DNA is TGTGCCAGCAGAAAAGGGGCGAGCACAGATACGCAGTATTTT. This sequence encodes CASRKGASTDTQYF. This chain connects TRBV7-9 to TRBJ2-3; D might be TRBD1 (5 bases). Germline CDR1 is SEHNR and CDR2 is FQNEAQ (reference sequence). V lost 6 bases, J lost 0 bases, and 10 bases lay in between. The CDR3 loop spans 14 amino acids.

This chain links TRBV28 with TRBJ1-4, with a tentative D call TRBD1 (6 bases). With 1 base removed from V and 8 bases from J, the gap between germline ends came to 8 bases. Germline V gene sequence: CDR1 MDHEN, CDR2 SYDVKM. This CDR3 is 13 amino acids long. CDR3 protein: CASSLSGAEKLFF. CDR3 bases: TGTGCCAGCAGTTTATCAGGGGCCGAAAAACTGTTTTTT.

The gene calls are TRBV11-2 and TRBJ2-1; 8 bases match TRBD2. The length of the CDR3 is 16 residues. CDR1 and CDR2 (germline): SGHAT, FQNNGV. V shed 5 bases and J 6 bases; nucleotides not matched to a gene: 12. CDR3 bases: TGTGCCAGCAGCCCGAGTCGGGGACTAGGGGTCAATGAGCAGTTCTTC. Translation: CASSPSRGLGVNEQFF.

The chain couples TRBV2 to TRBJ2-5; D may be TRBD1 (6 bases). The end of the DNA aligns better with TRBJ2-7, so the J call may be wrong. CDR1 and CDR2 from the germline V gene are SNHLY and FYNNEI. This CDR3 region has 13 residues. Written as DNA, the CDR3 is TGTGCCAGCAGTGTGGACAGCTTCTACGAGCAGTACTTC. Residues: CASSVDSFYEQYF.

This chain links TRBV30 with TRBJ2-7, with 11 bases that match TRBD2. Per germline, CDR1 GTSNPN and CDR2 SVGIG (reference sequence). This CDR3 region has 22 residues. Trimming cost V 4 bases and J 2 bases; bases outside gene matches: 28. The CDR3 DNA sequence: TGTGCCTGGAAGGGGGGGGACAGGGTAGAACTAGCGGGAGAAACGTCCCCCTACGAGCAGTACTTC. It is translated as CAWKGGDRVELAGETSPYEQYF.

The rearrangement links TRBV4-1 to TRBJ2-7; 9 nucleotides match TRBD1. After removal of 6 bases from V and 1 base from J, the junction contained 10 bases not matched to a gene. Germline V gene sequence: CDR1 MGHRA, CDR2 YSYEKL. CDR3 size: 16 residues. In DNA form, the CDR3 reads TGCGCCAGCAGGCCGCTTCCGGGACAGGGATCCTACGAGCAGTACTTC. Residues: CASRPLPGQGSYEQYF.

This chain joins TRBV10-1 and TRBJ2-2, with D possibly TRBD1 on 5 matching bases. The ends were cut back, 3 bases at V and 3 bases at J, with 8 bases in the middle. Germline loops: CDR1 WNHNN, CDR2 SYGVQD (reference sequence). The length of the CDR3 is 14 residues. CDR3 coding DNA: TGCGCCAGCAGTGACAGGGTGGACACCGGGGAGCTGTTTTTT. Protein: CASSDRVDTGELFF.

The DNA of the CDR3 is TGTGCCAGCTCACCAGGGGACAGGGTGGTTGGCTACACCTTC. Translated: CASSPGDRVVGYTF. The chain uses TRBV18 and TRBJ1-2; TRBD1 matches at 9 bases. In germline, CDR1 is KGHSH, CDR2 LQKENI. This CDR3 spans 14 amino acids. The J segment lost 7 bases and the V segment lost 2 bases, leaving 5 bases of the junction unmatched.

The chain recombines TRBV14 with TRBJ1-1; D is possibly TRBD1 (6 bases). Germline CDR1 SGHDN, CDR2 FVKESK. Trimming shortened V by 2 bases and J by 0 bases, and 13 bases separated the two germline ends. The CDR3 contains 16 residues. The CDR3 region has the DNA TGTGCCAGCAGCCAACGCAGGGGCCGAGTGAACACTGAAGCTTTCTTT. Its protein product is CASSQRRGRVNTEAFF. Full variable domain (remainder filled in from reference TRBV14 and TRBJ1-1): EAGVTQFPSHSVIEKGQTVTLRCDPISGHDNLYWYRRVMGKEIKFLLHFVKESKQDESGMPNNRFLAERTGGTYSTLKVQPAELEDSGVYFCASSQRRGRVNTEAFFGQGTRLTVV.

The rearrangement uses TRBV6-1 and TRBJ1-2; TRBD1 matches at 7 bases. V dropped 3 bases and J dropped 6; count of bases not matched to a gene: 7. This CDR3 spans 14 amino acids. The germline V gene encodes CDR1 MNHNS and CDR2 SASEGT. The CDR3 loop reads CASSDVGQIHGYTF. For the CDR3, the DNA is TGTGCCAGCAGTGACGTGGGACAGATTCATGGCTACACCTTC.

The chain has TRBV6-1 and TRBJ1-2; 7 nucleotides line up with TRBD1. V trimming: 2 bases; J trimming: 7 bases; junction bases outside the gene matches: 7. CDR1 and CDR2 (germline): MNHNS, SASEGT. This CDR3 spans 14 amino acids. The CDR3 coding sequence is TGTGCCAGCAGTGAAACCCTTGGGGACAGTGGCTACACCTTC. The encoded protein is CASSETLGDSGYTF.

The rearrangement uses TRBV9 and TRBJ2-3, with TRBD2 matching 9 bases. CDR1 is SGDLS, CDR2 YYNGEE, per germline. J lost 0 bases, V lost 4 bases, and 3 bases had no gene match. This CDR3 region has 15 residues. DNA of the CDR3: TGTGCCAGCAGCCTAGCGGGATCTAGCACAGATACGCAGTATTTT. This gives the protein CASSLAGSSTDTQYF.

A word on this clone: Other DNA sequences in the same sample also yield this CDR3. The chain links TRBV5-1 to TRBJ1-2; D is possibly TRBD1 (6 bases). Germline loops: CDR1 SGHRS, CDR2 YFSETQ. V gave up 2 bases and J gave up 2 bases, with 28 bases separating them. The CDR3 spans 20 residues. This chain's CDR3 is CASSLRGTGGPLPVNYGYTF. The CDR3, as DNA: TGCGCCAGCAGCTTAAGGGGGACCGGAGGACCCTTACCCGTGAACTATGGCTACACCTTC.

This chain uses TRBV5-4 with TRBJ2-1; a possible D gene is TRBD2 (6 bases). The CDR3 is 14 amino acids. Germline assignment: CDR1 SGHNT and CDR2 YYREEE (reference sequence). The ends were cut back, 2 bases at V and 6 bases at J, with 12 bases in the middle. The CDR3 DNA reads as TGTGCCAGCAGCTTATACCGGGAGTTCAATGAGCAGTTCTTC. It encodes CASSLYREFNEQFF. Using reference TRBV5-4 and TRBJ2-1 for the parts outside the CDR3, the full variable domain is ETGVTQSPTHLIKTRGQQVTLRCSSQSGHNTVSWYQQALGQGPQFIFQYYREEENGRGNFPPRFSGLQFPNYSSELNVNALELDDSALYLCASSLYREFNEQFFGPGTRLTVL.

V gene TRBV5-1 combines with J gene TRBJ2-1; 9 nucleotides agree with TRBD2. Germline V CDR1 and CDR2: SGHRS, YFSETQ. The CDR3 runs to 17 residues. The V and J ends lost 0 bases and 0 bases, in that order; junction bases with no gene match: 4. The CDR3, as DNA: TGCGCCAGCAGCTTGGAGCGGACTAGCGCCTCCTACAATGAGCAGTTCTTC. Translating gives CASSLERTSASYNEQFF.

The chain uses TRBV5-1 and TRBJ2-7, with 10 bases matching TRBD2. The germline gives CDR1 SGHRS, CDR2 YFSETQ. The V segment lost 4 bases and the J segment 0 bases; nucleotides outside the gene matches: 10. The CDR3 is 17 residues long. The CDR3 reads CASSTGLALQSSYEQYF. CDR3 coding DNA: TGCGCCAGCAGCACGGGACTAGCGCTACAGAGCTCCTACGAGCAGTACTTC. Full variable domain (remainder filled in from reference TRBV5-1 and TRBJ2-7): KAGVTQTPRYLIKTRGQQVTLSCSPISGHRSVSWYQQTPGQGLQFLFEYFSETQRNKGNFPGRFSGRQFSNSRSEMNVSTLELGDSALYLCASSTGLALQSSYEQYFGPGTRLTVT.

The chain couples TRBV27 to TRBJ1-6; no clear D gene. This CDR3 is built from 12 residues. Trimming took off 3 bases at V and 11 bases at J, with 8 bases between the two ends. In germline, CDR1 is MNHEY, CDR2 SMNVEV (reference sequence). The CDR3 reads CASSFPGTPLHF. DNA of the CDR3: TGTGCCAGCAGTTTCCCGGGGACACCCCTCCACTTT.

The J gene is TRBJ2-7, the V gene TRBV28; TRBD2 matches 7 bases. J gave up 0 bases and V 6 bases, and 11 bases lay outside the gene matches. Germline assignment: CDR1 MDHEN and CDR2 SYDVKM. The CDR3 contains 16 residues. The CDR3 DNA follows: TGTGCCAGCAGGACCGGGGGGAACAGCCTCTCCTACGAGCAGTACTTC. This codes for CASRTGGNSLSYEQYF.

This chain joins TRBV19 and TRBJ2-3; TRBD1 might be the D (5 bases). Trimming pared 2 bases from V and 4 bases from J, leaving 7 bases between. The CDR3 is made up of 13 amino acids. The germline V gene encodes CDR1 LNHDA and CDR2 SQIVND (reference sequence). DNA of the CDR3: TGTGCCAGTAGTATATGGGGCCCAGATACGCAGTATTTT. This codes for CASSIWGPDTQYF.

The rearrangement uses TRBV18 and TRBJ2-7; 10 bases map to TRBD2. The ends lost 0 bases at V and 2 bases at J; junction bases unmatched: 4. The CDR3 spans 16 residues. Per the germline V gene, CDR1 is KGHSH and CDR2 is LQKENI. The chain's CDR3 is CASSPPSLAGAYEQYF. The CDR3 region has the DNA TGTGCCAGCTCACCACCTTCCCTAGCGGGAGCCTACGAGCAGTACTTC.

The gene calls are TRBV5-1 and TRBJ2-1; 14 bases map to TRBD2. Per the germline V gene, CDR1 is SGHRS and CDR2 is YFSETQ. The CDR3 is made up of 18 amino acids. V shed 3 bases, J shed 1 base, and the junction held 6 bases outside the gene matches. CDR3 bases: TGCGCCAGCAGCTCGGGACTAGCGGGAGTTGGTTCCTACAATGAGCAGTTCTTC. Translating gives CASSSGLAGVGSYNEQFF.

The J gene is TRBJ2-3, the V gene TRBV6-1, with D unclear. This CDR3 has 14 amino acids. Germline CDR1 reads MNHNS; CDR2 reads SASEGT. Between the trimmed V and J ends, which lost 7 bases and 0 bases, there was a span of 11 bases. The CDR3 nucleotides read TGTGCCAGCACCCCCGAAGCTAGCACAGATACGCAGTATTTT. Translated: CASTPEASTDTQYF.

The chain has TRBV19 and TRBJ2-1, with 10 bases identical to TRBD2. From germline, CDR1 is LNHDA and CDR2 SQIVND (reference sequence). CDR3 length: 16 residues. The ends lost 5 bases at V and 4 bases at J; junction bases unmatched: 8. The CDR3 DNA follows: TGTGCCAGTAGTCCCCGCGGGACTAGCGTATACAATGAGCAGTTCTTC. This gives the protein CASSPRGTSVYNEQFF.